This passage covers 20 T cell receptor beta chains from one sample sequenced in a study of cytotoxic CD8 clonotypes in ibrutinib-treated CLL. The table came from immunoSEQ multiplex PCR; TCRdb's copy has only in-frame clones and leaves some out. The table records approximately 170,000 clones, approximately 91% of them present only once. Specimen: PBMCs, collected at disease progression, from a patient treated with ibrutinib. The receptors were gathered from a human donor with chronic lymphocytic leukemia.

This chain joins TRBV5-1 and TRBJ2-3; D perhaps matches TRBD1 (5 bases). CDR3 length: 15 amino acids. The V end lost 0 bases, the J end lost 0 bases, and 8 bases lay between the germline ends. Germline CDR1 reads SGHRS; CDR2 reads YFSETQ. DNA for the CDR3: TGCGCCAGCAGCTTGGCCCAGGGAAGCACAGATACGCAGTATTTT. Protein product: CASSLAQGSTDTQYF.

The V gene is TRBV21-1, the J gene TRBJ2-1; TRBD2 is the table's D call and was not checked against the DNA. TRBV21-1 is a pseudogene segment. The length of the CDR3 is 16 residues. The CDR3 DNA reads as TGTGCCAGCAGCAAAGGGACACGTGGGGGGGAGAATGAGCAGTTCTTC. This translates into CASSKGTRGGENEQFF.

CDR3: CASSYSRGAATEAFF. As DNA, the CDR3 is TGTGCCAGCAGTTACTCTAGGGGGGCGGCCACTGAAGCTTTCTTT. V gene TRBV6-5 combines with J gene TRBJ1-1; possibly TRBD1 for D (6 bases). The V end lost 0 bases, the J end lost 4 bases, and 12 bases lay between the germline ends. The germline V gene has CDR1 MNHEY and CDR2 SVGAGI. The CDR3 consists of 15 residues.

This clone was picked up many times. The chain carries TRBV7-2 and TRBJ1-1; D is uncertain. Germline CDR1 SGHTA, CDR2 FQGNSA. Trimming removed 1 base from V and 0 bases from J, with 9 bases in between. This CDR3 has 15 residues. This chain's CDR3 is CASSLEGILNTEAFF. In nucleotides, the CDR3 is TGTGCCAGCAGCTTAGAAGGGATCTTGAACACTGAAGCTTTCTTT.

This clone was recorded once. V gene TRBV19 combines with J gene TRBJ1-1; D is possibly TRBD1 (5 bases). Trimming removed 4 bases at V and 0 bases at J, with 6 bases between. Germline values: CDR1 LNHDA, CDR2 SQIVND (reference sequence). This CDR3 region has 13 residues. CDR3 in amino acids: CASSRGMNTEAFF. CDR3 coding DNA: TGTGCCAGTAGTAGGGGGATGAACACTGAAGCTTTCTTT.

This rearrangement joins TRBV11-2 to TRBJ2-5; D gene unclear. The V gene's germline CDR1 is SGHAT and CDR2 FQNNGV. V lost 0 bases and J lost 7, with 9 bases in between. The CDR3 extends over 13 amino acids. CDR3 protein: CASSLESYGTQYF. The CDR3 coding sequence is TGTGCCAGCAGCTTAGAATCTTATGGGACCCAGTACTTC.

This clone was observed a few times. V is TRBV10-3 and J is TRBJ2-1, with D possibly matching TRBD1 (6 bases). The germline CDR1 and CDR2 sequences are ENHRY and SYGVKD. The ends were cut back, 6 bases at V and 3 bases at J, with 9 bases in the middle. The CDR3 is 13 residues long. The CDR3 sequence is CAIRGQDYNEQFF. CDR3 nucleotides: TGTGCCATCAGGGGACAAGACTACAATGAGCAGTTCTTC.

Here the CDR3 reads CASNEWQGANYGYTF. For the CDR3, the DNA is TGTGCCAGCAACGAGTGGCAGGGCGCTAACTATGGCTACACCTTC. V gene TRBV6-1 combines with J gene TRBJ1-2, with D perhaps TRBD1 (5 bases). Germline lookup yields CDR1 MNHNS and CDR2 SASEGT. The CDR3 is made up of 15 amino acids. Trimming stripped 7 bases from V and 0 bases from J, with 15 bases between.

The rearrangement uses TRBV30 and TRBJ2-7; D is undetermined. The V end was cut by 1 base, the J end by 6 bases, with 10 bases between. Per the germline V gene, CDR1 is GTSNPN and CDR2 is SVGIG (reference sequence). This CDR3 has 12 amino acids. CDR3 DNA: TGTGCCTGGAGTGGTGGCAGTTCCGAGCAGTACTTC. Translating it yields CAWSGGSSEQYF. The variable domain in full, completed from reference TRBV30 and TRBJ2-7, reads SQTIHQWPATLVQPVGSPLSLECTVEGTSNPNLYWYRQAAGRGLQLLFYSVGIGQISSEVPQNLSASRPQDRQFILSSKKLLLSDSGFYLCAWSGGSSEQYFGPGTRLTVT.

This chain uses TRBV4-2 with TRBJ1-4, with D perhaps matching TRBD1 (6 bases). Trimming removed 3 bases from V and 6 bases from J, with 14 bases in between. This CDR3 has 15 amino acids. Germline-derived CDR1 and CDR2 are LGHNA and YNFKEQ. DNA for the CDR3: TGTGCCAGCAGCCAGGTCAGGGGCGGGGATGAAAAACTGTTTTTT. Residues: CASSQVRGGDEKLFF.

This chain links TRBV7-6 with TRBJ2-7, with TRBD2 as a possible D gene (7 bases). This CDR3 has 15 residues. The V and J ends lost 2 bases and 7 bases respectively, with 18 bases between them. The germline CDR1 and CDR2 sequences are SGHVS and FNYEAQ. The CDR3 bases are TGTGCCAGCAGCTTACCATCCGGGGGGCAAGGGGAGCAGTACTTC. Protein product: CASSLPSGGQGEQYF.

V is TRBV29-1 and J is TRBJ2-7; 8 nucleotides match TRBD1. Germline CDR1 SQVTM, CDR2 ANQGSEA. Germline trimming cut 4 bases from V and 2 bases from J; bases unmatched to any gene: 13. The length of the CDR3 is 16 residues. CDR3 DNA: TGCAGCGTTGGAGGACAGGGACACGCCAAAACCTACGAGCAGTACTTC. It codes for CSVGGQGHAKTYEQYF.

V usage is TRBV28 and J usage is TRBJ1-5, with 10 nucleotides matching TRBD1. CDR3 size: 16 residues. Germline CDR1 is MDHEN and CDR2 is SYDVKM. The ends lost 0 bases at V and 5 bases at J; junction bases unmatched: 4. The CDR3 DNA reads TGTGCCAGCAGTTTATGGACAGGGGGCAGGGATCAGCCCCAGCATTTT. Encoded protein: CASSLWTGGRDQPQHF.

This sequence joins TRBV2 and TRBJ2-7; D remains unclear. CDR1 and CDR2 (germline): SNHLY, FYNNEI. The CDR3 has 14 amino acids. V was cut by 5 bases and J by 1 base, with 12 bases left in between. CDR3 nucleotides: TGTGCCAGCAGTCCGCGGAGAGGTTCCTACGAGCAGTACTTC. It yields the protein CASSPRRGSYEQYF.

This chain links TRBV7-2 with TRBJ1-1, with D unclear. Germline V gives CDR1 SGHTA, CDR2 FQGNSA. This CDR3 has 14 amino acids. Trimming took off 3 bases at V and 0 bases at J, with 8 bases between the two ends. The CDR3 sequence: CASSLLGMNTEAFF. In nucleotides, the CDR3 is TGTGCCAGCAGCTTGCTGGGAATGAACACTGAAGCTTTCTTT. Drawing the rest from reference TRBV7-2 and TRBJ1-1, the complete variable domain is GAGVSQSPSNKVTEKGKDVELRCDPISGHTALYWYRQSLGQGLEFLIYFQGNSAPDKSGLPSDRFSAERTGGSVSTLTIQRTQQEDSAVYLCASSLLGMNTEAFFGQGTRLTVV.

J is TRBJ1-5 and V is TRBV7-9, with 10 nucleotides matching TRBD1. CDR3 size: 14 residues. The germline gives CDR1 SEHNR, CDR2 FQNEAQ (reference sequence). The ends lost 6 bases at V and 5 bases at J; junction bases unmatched: 4. The CDR3, as DNA: TGTGCCAGCAGTCCCGGGACAGGGGATCAGCCCCAGCATTTT. The encoded protein is CASSPGTGDQPQHF.

The rearrangement uses TRBV6-1 and TRBJ1-5, with TRBD1 identical over 10 bases. CDR3 length: 14 residues. From germline, CDR1 is MNHNS and CDR2 SASEGT. With V trimmed by 7 bases and J by 4 bases, 4 bases remained unmatched. The CDR3 coding sequence is TGTGCCAGCAACCGGGACAGGGGAAATCAGCCCCAGCATTTT. Translated: CASNRDRGNQPQHF.

The chain couples TRBV5-4 to TRBJ1-1; D uncertain. With 1 base removed from V and 8 bases from J, the gap between germline ends came to 6 bases. The CDR3 loop spans 11 amino acids. CDR1 SGHNT and CDR2 YYREEE come from the germline V gene (reference sequence). CDR3 sequence: CASSLRREAFF. DNA for the CDR3: TGTGCCAGCAGCTTGCGAAGAGAAGCTTTCTTT.

The V and J genes are TRBV7-9 and TRBJ2-1, with 14 bases identical to TRBD2. CDR1 and CDR2 (germline): SEHNR, FQNEAQ (reference sequence). With V trimmed by 4 bases and J by 8 bases, 4 bases remained unmatched. CDR3 length: 15 residues. The DNA of the CDR3 is TGTGCCAGCAGCTGGACGGGACTAGCGGGAGATGAGCAGTTCTTC. It translates to CASSWTGLAGDEQFF.

This clone has only one observation. The chain has TRBV7-9 and TRBJ1-5, with D possibly TRBD1 on 5 matching bases. Germline V gene lookup returns CDR1 SEHNR and CDR2 FQNEAQ (reference sequence). This CDR3 has 15 amino acids. V shed 4 bases and J shed 0 bases, with 10 bases lying between them. The CDR3, as DNA: TGTGCCAGCAGCTACCAGGGTAATAGCAATCAGCCCCAGCATTTT. This encodes CASSYQGNSNQPQHF.